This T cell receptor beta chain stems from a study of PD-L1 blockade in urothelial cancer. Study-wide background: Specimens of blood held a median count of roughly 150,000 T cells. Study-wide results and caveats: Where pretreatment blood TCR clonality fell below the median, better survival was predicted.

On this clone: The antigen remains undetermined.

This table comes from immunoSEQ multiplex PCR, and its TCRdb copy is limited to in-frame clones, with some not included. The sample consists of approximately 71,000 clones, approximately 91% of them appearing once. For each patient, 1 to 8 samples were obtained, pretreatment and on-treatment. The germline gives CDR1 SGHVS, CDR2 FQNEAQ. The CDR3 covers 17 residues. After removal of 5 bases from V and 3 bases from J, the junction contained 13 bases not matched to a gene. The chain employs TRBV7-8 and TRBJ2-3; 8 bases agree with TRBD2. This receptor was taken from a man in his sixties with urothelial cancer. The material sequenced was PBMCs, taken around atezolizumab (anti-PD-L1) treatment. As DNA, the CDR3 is TGTGCCAGCAGCAACCTCAGGGCGGCTAGCGGGACAGATACGCAGTATTTT. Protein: CASSNLRAASGTDTQYF.